A single T cell receptor (beta chain) is shown here with its context. This sample was included in a study of blood T cell repertoires in COVID-19. Study overall: Acute-phase and convalescent COVID-19 samples originated in the United States, Italy and Spain. Sources were T cells, B-cell-depleted T cells, or PBMCs; the material itself was cDNA or gDNA.

Original methodology: Scientists estimated how many nucleated cells there were by amplifying reference gene primers. Assay: immunoSEQ multiplex PCR; the TCRdb copy retains only in-frame clones and omits some. The DNA was the basis for D and trimming; V, J and clone size are from that table. The sample shows tens of thousands of clones, over 90% of them seen only once. Germline CDR1 reads MNHEY; CDR2 reads SMNVEV (reference sequence). V shed 0 bases and J shed 6 bases, with 11 bases lying between them. The length of the CDR3 is 15 residues. The sequence was collected from a man between 60 and 75 years old with active or convalescent COVID-19. The gene calls are TRBV27 and TRBJ2-2; TRBD2 is a possible D gene (6 bases). The material sequenced was peripheral blood. DNA for the CDR3: TGTGCCAGCAGTTTATCAAGATGGGGGGCCGGGGAGCTGTTTTTT. It yields the protein CASSLSRWGAGELFF.